The clone carrying this T cell receptor beta chain was found a few times. Its specificity is unknown. The data derive from a study of T cell repertoires in cytomegalovirus infection. For the study at large: Signatures in public TCR beta sequences pointed to both CMV infection and matching HLA type.

MiXCR, applied by TCRdb to the reads, yields one record per CDR3 protein. The sample lists hundreds of thousands of distinct CDR3 sequences, about 30% seen once, with about 20% in the top ten. The receptor was isolated from a human donor in good health (CMV status not recorded). Some clones in this sample may be carry-over from other donors' samples. Sequenced material: cultured PBMCs, taken from culture after CMV antigen stimulation.

The CDR3 DNA follows: TGTGCCAGCAGCTTAATGGGTCAGCAAGAGACCCAGTACTTC. Protein product: CASSLMGQQETQYF. The rearrangement joins TRBV7-3 to TRBJ2-5; D gene uncertain. With 1 base removed from V and 2 bases from J, the gap between germline ends came to 8 bases. The CDR3 sequence is 14 residues long. Germline V gives CDR1 SGHTA, CDR2 FQGTGA.